This T cell receptor (beta chain) came from a study of T cell responses to AZD1222 COVID-19 vaccine. Study information: Second-dose intervals near 4 or 12 weeks were combined. Study-wide results and limits: Dominant CD4 TCR responses targeted spike regions 160-218 and 743-854. Baseline seropositivity characterized only six or seven AZD1222 recipients. White British people made up most donors, females outnumbered males, and clonal diversity was possibly underestimated.

V dropped 6 bases and J dropped 11 bases, with 16 bases sitting between them. The CDR3 spans 12 residues. CDR1 SNHLY and CDR2 FYNNEI come from the germline V gene. Clones were read by immunoSEQ multiplex PCR, and TCRdb kept only the in-frame ones, dropping some. The sample lists 100,000 to 150,000 clones, almost 95% occurring once. Concerning this clone itself: Its antigen is still unknown.

The receptor comes from an adult in good health. The genes are TRBV2 and TRBJ1-1, with D possibly TRBD1 on 5 matching bases. The sequencing used peripheral blood, collected on day 0 of AZD1222 vaccination. CDR3 DNA sequence: TGTGCCAGCAGCTATCACGGGGCGGATGCTTTCTTT. Protein product: CASSYHGADAFF.